This T cell receptor (gamma chain) was found in a study of γδ T cells in repeated Plasmodium falciparum infection. In its sample, this clone was seen a few times. The translation of this DNA and the TCRdb protein of a much larger clone differ at residue 8, probably owing to a read error; the protein shown here is translated from the DNA. Germline trimming cut 1 base from V and 7 bases from J; bases unmatched to any gene: 7. Germline V CDR1 and CDR2: GITISATS, ISYDGTV (reference sequence). The CDR3 length is 13 residues. Gammadelta T cells were flow-sorted from PBMC into Vgamma9/Vdelta2+ and Vdelta2-negative populations for bulk analysis. With CATT, TCRdb re-called clones from the multiplex PCR reads. Here the sample spans 25,000 to 35,000 gamma-chain clones, more than 1.4% being singletons.

V and J are TRGV9 and TRGJ1 or TRGJ2. Germline matching of the DNA provided the J gene here, since TCRdb leaves it blank. Sequenced input: gamma-delta T cells from blood. The origin of this receptor is a pool of human donors (malaria-infected and uninfected, not separated). The CDR3 loop is CALWEVPNYKKLF. CDR3 sequence (DNA): TGTGCCTTGTGGGAGGTACCGAACTATAAGAAACTCTTT.